This entry lists 30 T cell receptor beta chains sequenced from one sample in a study of human T cells and chemical hapten exposure. The time point: patch test 1, 2 weeks after DPC sensitization. Treatment given: therapeutic diphenylcyclopropenone sensitization with weekly scalp DPC. Whole blood that had not been fractionated was the source of extracted total RNA. Using its own MiXCR run on the RACE reads, TCRdb lists one record per CDR3 protein. Here the sample spans some 53,000 distinct CDR3 sequences, approximately 11% being singletons. Material: whole blood, obtained in connection with sensitization to the hapten diphenylcyclopropenone (DPC). These receptors all come from a woman in her 40s with alopecia areata. Some clones in this sample may be carry-over from other donors' samples.

J is TRBJ1-1 and V is TRBV5-6; D unclear. V lost 0 bases and J lost 5, with 8 bases in between. This CDR3 is 13 amino acids long. Germline V gene lookup returns CDR1 SGHDT and CDR2 YYEEEE. In nucleotides, the CDR3 is TGTGCCAGCAGCTTGGGGGAGGAAACTGAAGCTTTCTTT. Translation: CASSLGEETEAFF.

The rearrangement joins TRBV10-2 to TRBJ2-3, with TRBD1 matching over 7 bases. The CDR3 has 14 residues. The V gene end was trimmed by 7 bases and the J gene end by 4 bases; junction bases not matched to a gene: 8. Germline V gene lookup returns CDR1 WSHSY and CDR2 SAAADI. The CDR3 spells CASNGQDGADTQYF. The CDR3 DNA follows: TGCGCCAGCAACGGACAGGATGGGGCAGATACGCAGTATTTT.

This clonotype was found many times. J is TRBJ2-1 and V is TRBV6-4, with 13 bases matching TRBD2. V trimming: 0 bases; J trimming: 5 bases; junction bases outside the gene matches: 1. In germline, CDR1 is MRHNA, CDR2 SNTAGT. The CDR3 extends over 16 amino acids. CDR3 coding DNA: TGTGCCAGCAGTGACTCGACTAGCGGGGGGCACAATGAGCAGTTCTTC. Its protein product is CASSDSTSGGHNEQFF.

V usage is TRBV2 and J usage is TRBJ1-1, with D unresolved. Germline V gene lookup returns CDR1 SNHLY and CDR2 FYNNEI. The CDR3 is 15 amino acids. The germline V and J ends were trimmed by 5 bases and 1 base, with 14 bases remaining between them. The CDR3 region is CASSLGIQANTEAFF. The CDR3 DNA follows: TGTGCCAGCAGTTTGGGGATCCAAGCGAACACTGAAGCTTTCTTT. Looking up the rest from reference TRBV2 and TRBJ1-1 gives the full variable domain: EPEVTQTPSHQVTQMGQEVILRCVPISNHLYFYWYRQILGQKVEFLVSFYNNEISEKSEIFDDQFSVERPDGSNFTLKIRSTKLEDSAMYFCASSLGIQANTEAFFGQGTRLTVV.

This clonotype was picked up many times. This chain connects TRBV28 to TRBJ1-1, with 11 bases matching TRBD1. The CDR3 extends over 14 amino acids. Per the germline V gene, CDR1 is MDHEN and CDR2 is SYDVKM. J lost 4 bases, V lost 5 bases, and 3 bases had no gene match. CDR3 nucleotides: TGTGCCAGCAGTCAGGACAGGGGGCCCACTGAAGCTTTCTTT. It translates to CASSQDRGPTEAFF.

This clonotype was seen more than once but under ten times. The V gene is TRBV24-1, the J gene TRBJ2-2; D not resolved. The CDR3 is 14 amino acids. Per germline, CDR1 KGHDR and CDR2 SFDVKD. V was pared by 9 bases and J by 1 base, with 11 bases between. In DNA, the CDR3 is TGTGCCACCGGGCCGCTTCGGAACACCGGGGAGCTGTTTTTT. Protein product: CATGPLRNTGELFF.

The chain employs TRBV29-1 and TRBJ2-5; D ambiguous. The V and J ends lost 3 bases and 5 bases respectively, with 16 bases between them. The germline V gene has CDR1 SQVTM and CDR2 ANQGSEA. The CDR3 extends over 14 amino acids. Written as DNA, the CDR3 is TGCAGCGTTGACGGCGGCCGGACGAGGGAGACCCAGTACTTC. It translates to CSVDGGRTRETQYF.

This clonotype has a handful of counts. The chain links TRBV12-3 or TRBV12-4 to TRBJ2-7, with D maybe TRBD2 (5 bases). The CDR3 is 14 residues long. Trimming shortened V by 3 bases and J by 3 bases, and 12 bases separated the two germline ends. CDR3 sequence: CASSLGGPSYEQYF. CDR3 DNA: TGTGCCAGCAGTTTGGGCGGGCCAAGCTACGAGCAGTACTTC.

This clonotype has a count of ten or more. The chain recombines TRBV5-4 with TRBJ1-4; a possible D gene is TRBD1 (5 bases). CDR1 SGHNT and CDR2 YYREEE come from the germline V gene (reference sequence). The CDR3 is 15 amino acids. V was clipped by 0 bases and J by 0 bases, with 6 bases between them. The CDR3 DNA sequence: TGTGCCAGCAGCTTGGGGGGGGCAACTAATGAAAAACTGTTTTTT. The encoded protein is CASSLGGATNEKLFF. Variable domain in full (rest from reference TRBV5-4 and TRBJ1-4): ETGVTQSPTHLIKTRGQQVTLRCSSQSGHNTVSWYQQALGQGPQFIFQYYREEENGRGNFPPRFSGLQFPNYSSELNVNALELDDSALYLCASSLGGATNEKLFFGSGTQLSVL.

This clonotype has just a few counts. The chain links TRBV6-2 or TRBV6-3 to TRBJ2-1, with a weak D call TRBD2 (6 bases). Trimming removed 7 bases from V and 8 bases from J, with 15 bases in between. The germline CDR1 and CDR2 sequences are MNHEY and SVGEGT. The CDR3 runs to 13 residues. The CDR3 reads CASNPLARDEQFF. In DNA, the CDR3 is TGTGCCAGCAATCCTCTAGCGCGCGATGAGCAGTTCTTC.

This clonotype was recorded a few times. The V call is TRBV7-9, the J call TRBJ1-5; 8 bases agree with TRBD1. V gave up 3 bases and J gave up 2 bases; unmatched junction bases: 9. CDR3 length: 17 amino acids. Germline V gene lookup returns CDR1 SEHNR and CDR2 FQNEAQ (reference sequence). CDR3 bases: TGTGCCAGCAGCTTGGGACAGGACTCAGGGGGCAATCAGCCCCAGCATTTT. It codes for CASSLGQDSGGNQPQHF.

The J gene is TRBJ1-1, the V gene TRBV5-1; D perhaps matches TRBD1 (5 bases). The CDR3 covers 14 residues. In germline, CDR1 is SGHRS, CDR2 YFSETQ. Trimming stripped 0 bases from V and 2 bases from J, with 8 bases between. This CDR3 is CASSLGQINTEAFF. CDR3 nucleotides: TGCGCCAGCAGCTTGGGACAGATTAACACTGAAGCTTTCTTT.

The sample holds many counts of this clonotype. The chain couples TRBV7-6 to TRBJ1-1; the D gene is possibly TRBD1 (6 bases). Germline V gene data show CDR1 as SGHVS and CDR2 as FNYEAQ. The V end was cut by 3 bases, the J end by 3 bases, with 8 bases between. The CDR3 runs 13 residues. CDR3 amino acids: CASSLTGYTEAFF. The CDR3 nucleotides read TGTGCCAGCAGCTTGACAGGATACACTGAAGCTTTCTTT.

This clonotype was found a few times. V gene TRBV18 combines with J gene TRBJ1-2, with 7 bases lining up with TRBD1. This CDR3 has 12 residues. Per the germline V gene, CDR1 is KGHSH and CDR2 is LQKENI. Trimming at V came to 6 bases and at J to 7 bases, leaving 5 bases not matched to a gene. The CDR3 protein is CASSPDRAGYTF. CDR3 DNA: TGTGCCAGCTCCCCAGACAGGGCTGGCTACACCTTC.

At least ten counts were recorded for this clonotype. The chain joins TRBV3-1 to TRBJ2-5; a possible D gene is TRBD2 (5 bases). The CDR3 spans 15 residues. The V gene lost 1 base and the J gene lost 7 bases, with 16 bases spanning the gap. The V gene's germline CDR1 is LGHDT and CDR2 YNNKEL (reference sequence). CDR3 protein: CASSQGRGPEVTQYF. CDR3 in DNA: TGTGCCAGCAGCCAAGGGCGTGGGCCGGAGGTGACCCAGTACTTC.

V gene TRBV18 combines with J gene TRBJ1-5, with D unclear. The V and J ends lost 4 bases and 4 bases respectively, with 11 bases between them. Per the germline V gene, CDR1 is KGHSH and CDR2 is LQKENI. The CDR3 runs 14 residues. CDR3 sequence reads: CASSRGRSNQPQHF. CDR3 DNA: TGTGCCAGCTCACGTGGCCGGAGTAATCAGCCCCAGCATTTT.

This clonotype was picked up a small number of times. This chain uses TRBV12-3 or TRBV12-4 with TRBJ2-1, with D perhaps matching TRBD2 (5 bases). V lost 7 bases and J 9 bases, leaving 19 bases between the germline ends. The CDR3 sequence is 14 residues long. CDR3 bases: TGTGCCAGCACGGTACTGGGCGAGGGTGGTGAGCAGTTCTTC. This gives the protein CASTVLGEGGEQFF.

The chain uses TRBV13 and TRBJ2-3, with D perhaps matching TRBD1 (6 bases). The CDR3 covers 16 residues. V dropped 3 bases and J dropped 2 bases, with 15 bases sitting between them. Germline-derived CDR1 and CDR2 are PRHDT and FYEKMQ (reference sequence). CDR3 protein: CASSFPSMGATDTQYF. Here the CDR3 DNA reads TGTGCCAGCAGCTTCCCCTCCATGGGGGCCACAGATACGCAGTATTTT.

At least ten counts were recorded for this clonotype. The chain has TRBV28 and TRBJ2-3; D is possibly TRBD1 (6 bases). V gave up 3 bases and J gave up 0 bases, with 19 bases separating them. Germline V lookup: CDR1 MDHEN, CDR2 SYDVKM. The CDR3 has 18 residues. The CDR3 here is CASSFVESGTPSTDTQYF. CDR3 bases: TGTGCCAGCAGTTTTGTCGAGTCGGGGACACCCAGCACAGATACGCAGTATTTT.

V usage is TRBV4-2 and J usage is TRBJ2-3; D possibly corresponds to TRBD2 (5 bases). V was clipped by 4 bases and J by 4 bases, with 9 bases between them. The CDR3 contains 13 residues. CDR1 is LGHNA and CDR2 is YNFKEQ in the germline V gene. CDR3 region: CASSPGGADTQYF. The CDR3 bases are TGTGCCAGCAGCCCCGGAGGCGCAGATACGCAGTATTTT.

The chain recombines TRBV7-6 with TRBJ2-2; no clear D gene. The V gene lost 7 bases and the J gene lost 1 base, with 10 bases spanning the gap. Germline loops: CDR1 SGHVS, CDR2 FNYEAQ. The CDR3 spans 14 residues. CDR3: CASKTMENTGELFF. The CDR3 DNA sequence: TGTGCCAGCAAGACCATGGAGAACACCGGGGAGCTGTTTTTT.

Only a few counts were recorded for this clonotype. The rearrangement uses TRBV28 and TRBJ2-7; 8 bases match TRBD1. The CDR3 length is 16 residues. CDR1 is MDHEN, CDR2 SYDVKM, per germline. Germline trimming cut 7 bases from V and 1 base from J; bases unmatched to any gene: 12. CDR3 DNA: TGTGCCAGCACGACTTCCGGGACAGGTATATCCTACGAGCAGTACTTC. This encodes CASTTSGTGISYEQYF.

At least ten counts were recorded for this clonotype. The chain employs TRBV7-3 and TRBJ1-2; perhaps TRBD1 as D (5 bases). The V end lost 0 bases, the J end lost 3 bases, and 8 bases lay between the germline ends. Germline CDR1 reads SGHTA; CDR2 reads FQGTGA. The CDR3 has 14 residues. CDR3 amino acids: CASSLTSGDYGYTF. The DNA of the CDR3 is TGTGCCAGCAGCTTAACGTCGGGGGACTATGGCTACACCTTC.

This clonotype was counted a few times. The chain carries TRBV20-1 and TRBJ2-3, with 11 bases lining up with TRBD2. The germline V gene has CDR1 DFQATT and CDR2 SNEGSKA (reference sequence). The CDR3 is 18 amino acids. V trimming: 2 bases; J trimming: 3 bases; junction bases outside the gene matches: 13. This CDR3 is CSARPTSGSLSWTDTQYF. CDR3 DNA sequence: TGCAGTGCTAGACCTACTAGCGGGAGTCTTTCTTGGACAGATACGCAGTATTTT.

The chain has TRBV24-1 and TRBJ1-2, with D possibly matching TRBD1 (5 bases). The V end lost 4 bases, the J end lost 8 bases, and 19 bases lay between the germline ends. The CDR3 is 15 residues long. Germline CDR1 reads KGHDR; CDR2 reads SFDVKD. The CDR3 region has the DNA TGTGCCACCAGTGACAATGAGGGCAGGGTAAGAGGCTACACCTTC. Translation gives CATSDNEGRVRGYTF.

This clonotype was seen a few times. The J gene is TRBJ2-7, the V gene TRBV6-5; D unclear. Trimming took 5 bases from V and 3 from J, leaving 20 bases between them. The CDR3 loop spans 16 amino acids. Germline V gene sequence: CDR1 MNHEY, CDR2 SVGAGI. CDR3 sequence (DNA): TGTGCCAGCAGTAACGGACGGGCAACCAACTACTACGAGCAGTACTTC. Encoded protein: CASSNGRATNYYEQYF.

This clonotype was observed at least ten times. This sequence joins TRBV11-1 and TRBJ2-6, with TRBD1 as a possible D gene (5 bases). In germline, CDR1 is SGHAT, CDR2 FQDESV (reference sequence). The CDR3 runs 15 residues. The V end lost 5 bases, the J end lost 0 bases, and 8 bases lay between the germline ends. CDR3 amino acids: CASSPDSSGANVLTF. The CDR3 DNA is TGTGCCAGCAGCCCCGACAGCTCTGGGGCCAACGTCCTGACTTTC.

In its sample, this clonotype was seen a few times. The rearrangement uses TRBV28 and TRBJ1-5; 7 bases are shared with TRBD1. J lost 2 bases, V lost 5 bases, and 6 bases had no gene match. The CDR3 runs to 15 residues. CDR1 and CDR2 from the germline V gene are MDHEN and SYDVKM. The CDR3 loop reads CASSNPGTGNQPQHF. The DNA of the CDR3 is TGTGCCAGCAGTAACCCCGGGACAGGCAATCAGCCCCAGCATTTT.

This clonotype has at least ten counts. The rearrangement links TRBV29-1 to TRBJ2-3, with TRBD2 matching 8 bases. The CDR3 covers 12 residues. Germline V lookup: CDR1 SQVTM, CDR2 ANQGSEA. V gave up 6 bases and J gave up 6 bases; unmatched junction bases: 5. CDR3 coding DNA: TGCAGCGTGAGCGGGGGAGCCGATACGCAGTATTTT. It encodes CSVSGGADTQYF.

This clonotype turned up a few times. The V call is TRBV7-2, the J call TRBJ2-3; the match to TRBD2 covers 7 bases. Germline V lookup: CDR1 SGHTA, CDR2 FQGNSA. V shed 10 bases, J shed 0 bases, and the junction held 13 bases outside the gene matches. This CDR3 has 16 amino acids. The CDR3 protein is CATTSEAGRSTDTQYF. The CDR3 coding sequence is TGTGCCACCACTAGCGAGGCAGGGCGGAGCACAGATACGCAGTATTTT.